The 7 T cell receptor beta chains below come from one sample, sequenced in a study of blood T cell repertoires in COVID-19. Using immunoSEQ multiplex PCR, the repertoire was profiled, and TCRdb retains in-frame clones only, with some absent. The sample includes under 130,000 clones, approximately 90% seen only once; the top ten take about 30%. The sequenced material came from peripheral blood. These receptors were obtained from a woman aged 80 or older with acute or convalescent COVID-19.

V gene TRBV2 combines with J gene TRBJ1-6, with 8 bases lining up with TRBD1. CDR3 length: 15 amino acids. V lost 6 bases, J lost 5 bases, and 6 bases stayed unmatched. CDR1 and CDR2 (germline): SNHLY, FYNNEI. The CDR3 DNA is TGTGCCAGCAGCCCAGGACAGGGCAATAATTCACCCCTCCACTTT. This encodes CASSPGQGNNSPLHF. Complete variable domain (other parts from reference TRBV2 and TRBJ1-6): EPEVTQTPSHQVTQMGQEVILRCVPISNHLYFYWYRQILGQKVEFLVSFYNNEISEKSEIFDDQFSVERPDGSNFTLKIRSTKLEDSAMYFCASSPGQGNNSPLHFGNGTRLTVT.

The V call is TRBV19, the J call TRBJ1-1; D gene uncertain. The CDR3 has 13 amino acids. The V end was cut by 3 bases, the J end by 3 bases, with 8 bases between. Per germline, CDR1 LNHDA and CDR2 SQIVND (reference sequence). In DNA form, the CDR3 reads TGTGCCAGTAGTATTGGGAGTTACACTGAAGCTTTCTTT. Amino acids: CASSIGSYTEAFF.

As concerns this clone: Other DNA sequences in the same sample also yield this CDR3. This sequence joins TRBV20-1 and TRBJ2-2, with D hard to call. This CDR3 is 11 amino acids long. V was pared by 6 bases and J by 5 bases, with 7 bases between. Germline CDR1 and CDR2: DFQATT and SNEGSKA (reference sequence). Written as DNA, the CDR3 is TGCAGTGCCCCGAGGACCGGGGAGCTGTTTTTT. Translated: CSAPRTGELFF.

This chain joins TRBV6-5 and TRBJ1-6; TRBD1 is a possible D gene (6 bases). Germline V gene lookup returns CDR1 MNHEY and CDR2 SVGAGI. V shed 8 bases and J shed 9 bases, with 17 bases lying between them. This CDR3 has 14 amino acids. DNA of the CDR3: TGTGCCAGCTGGACACAGGGTGGCGGTTCACCCCTCCACTTT. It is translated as CASWTQGGGSPLHF.

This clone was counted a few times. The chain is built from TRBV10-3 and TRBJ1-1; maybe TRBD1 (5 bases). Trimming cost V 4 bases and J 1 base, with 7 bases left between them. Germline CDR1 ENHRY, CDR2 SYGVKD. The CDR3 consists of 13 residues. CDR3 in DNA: TGTGCCATCAGTGCCCAGGGGAACACTGAAGCTTTCTTT. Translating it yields CAISAQGNTEAFF.

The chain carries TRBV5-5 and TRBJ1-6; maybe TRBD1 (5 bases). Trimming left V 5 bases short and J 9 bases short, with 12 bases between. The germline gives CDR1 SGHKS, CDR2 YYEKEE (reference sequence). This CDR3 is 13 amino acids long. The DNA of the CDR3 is TGTGCCAGCAGTCCGACAGAGACTTCACCCCTCCACTTT. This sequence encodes CASSPTETSPLHF. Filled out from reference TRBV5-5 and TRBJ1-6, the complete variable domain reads DAGVTQSPTHLIKTRGQQVTLRCSPISGHKSVSWYQQVLGQGPQFIFQYYEKEERGRGNFPDRFSARQFPNYSSELNVNALLLGDSALYLCASSPTETSPLHFGNGTRLTVT.

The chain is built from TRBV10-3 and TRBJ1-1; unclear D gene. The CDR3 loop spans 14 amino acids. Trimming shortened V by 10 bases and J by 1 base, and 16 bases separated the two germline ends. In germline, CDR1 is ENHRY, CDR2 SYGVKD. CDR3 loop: CATSPQAKNTEAFF. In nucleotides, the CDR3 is TGTGCCACCAGCCCTCAGGCGAAGAACACTGAAGCTTTCTTT.